Described below is a single T cell receptor (beta chain) sequence and its context. The entry originates in a study of blood T cell repertoires in COVID-19. Original methodology: Nucleated cell number was recorded as an estimate derived from reference gene primer amplification. The data were produced by immunoSEQ multiplex PCR, yet TCRdb's version contains in-frame clones alone and is incomplete. For V, J and clone size, that table is used; D and trimming come from the DNA. The repertoire holds roughly 100,000 clones, with 84% as singletons. The CDR3 extends over 13 amino acids. Germline CDR1 is ENHRY and CDR2 is SYGVKD. Trimming took 7 bases from V and 2 from J, leaving 12 bases between them.

Sequenced input: peripheral blood. The source of this sequence is a woman aged 55-69 years with acute or convalescent COVID-19. V and J are TRBV10-3 and TRBJ2-7; D might be TRBD1 (5 bases). CDR3 nucleotides: TGTGCCATCAAGACAGAGAAGCCCTACGAGCAGTACTTC. Translated: CAIKTEKPYEQYF.